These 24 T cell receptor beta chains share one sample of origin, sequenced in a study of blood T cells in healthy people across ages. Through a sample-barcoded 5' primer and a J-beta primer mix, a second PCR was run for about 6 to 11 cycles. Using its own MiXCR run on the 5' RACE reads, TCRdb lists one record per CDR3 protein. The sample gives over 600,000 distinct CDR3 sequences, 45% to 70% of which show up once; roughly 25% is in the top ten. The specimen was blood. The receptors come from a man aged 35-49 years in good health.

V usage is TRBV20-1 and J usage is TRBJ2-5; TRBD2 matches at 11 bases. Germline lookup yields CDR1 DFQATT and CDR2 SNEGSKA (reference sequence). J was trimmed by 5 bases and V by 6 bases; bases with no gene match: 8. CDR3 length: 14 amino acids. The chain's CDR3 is CSAELAGVLETQYF. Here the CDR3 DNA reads TGCAGTGCCGAACTAGCGGGGGTACTGGAGACCCAGTACTTC.

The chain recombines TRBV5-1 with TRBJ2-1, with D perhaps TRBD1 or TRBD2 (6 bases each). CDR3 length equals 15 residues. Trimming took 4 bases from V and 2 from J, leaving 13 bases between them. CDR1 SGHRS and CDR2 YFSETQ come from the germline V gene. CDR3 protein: CASSPEGGTYNEQFF. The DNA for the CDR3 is TGCGCCAGCAGCCCCGAGGGGGGAACCTACAATGAGCAGTTCTTC.

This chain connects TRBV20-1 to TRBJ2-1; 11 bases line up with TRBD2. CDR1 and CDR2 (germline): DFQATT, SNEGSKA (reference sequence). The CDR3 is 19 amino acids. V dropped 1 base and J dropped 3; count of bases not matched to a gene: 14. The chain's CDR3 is CSARGRVSGRGGLYNEQFF. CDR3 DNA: TGCAGTGCTAGAGGGAGGGTTAGCGGGAGGGGGGGCCTCTACAATGAGCAGTTCTTC.

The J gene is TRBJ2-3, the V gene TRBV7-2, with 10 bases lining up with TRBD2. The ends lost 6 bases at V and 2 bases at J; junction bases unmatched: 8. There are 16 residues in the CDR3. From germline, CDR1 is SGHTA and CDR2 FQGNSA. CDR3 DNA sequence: TGTGCCAGCAGATCGCCCGGGACTAGCGCCACAGATACGCAGTATTTT. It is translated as CASRSPGTSATDTQYF.

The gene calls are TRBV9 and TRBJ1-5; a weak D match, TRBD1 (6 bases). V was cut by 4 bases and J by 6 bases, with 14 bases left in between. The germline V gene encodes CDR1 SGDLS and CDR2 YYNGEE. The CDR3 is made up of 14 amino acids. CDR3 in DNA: TGTGCCAGCAGCCCCCAGGGAGGGGGTCAGCCCCAGCATTTT. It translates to CASSPQGGGQPQHF.

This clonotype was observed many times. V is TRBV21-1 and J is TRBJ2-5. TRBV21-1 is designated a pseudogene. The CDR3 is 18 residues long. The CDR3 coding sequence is TGTGCCAGCAGCAAAGTCGGCAGCCGCCAAGTTAGAAACAATGAGCAGTACTTC. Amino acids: CASSKVGSRQVRNNEQYF.

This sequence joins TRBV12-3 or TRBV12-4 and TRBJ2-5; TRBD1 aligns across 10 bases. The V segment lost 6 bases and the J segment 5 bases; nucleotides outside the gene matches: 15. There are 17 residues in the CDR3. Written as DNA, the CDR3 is TGTGCCAGCAGCCTATACCCACGGACAGGGGGAACGGAGACCCAGTACTTC. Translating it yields CASSLYPRTGGTETQYF.

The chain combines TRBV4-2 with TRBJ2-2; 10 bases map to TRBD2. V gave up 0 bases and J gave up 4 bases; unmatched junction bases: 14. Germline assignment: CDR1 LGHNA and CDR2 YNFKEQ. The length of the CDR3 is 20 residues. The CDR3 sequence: CASSQDLPSGSPPPTGELFF. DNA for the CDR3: TGTGCCAGCAGCCAAGATTTACCTAGCGGGAGTCCCCCTCCCACCGGGGAGCTGTTTTTT.

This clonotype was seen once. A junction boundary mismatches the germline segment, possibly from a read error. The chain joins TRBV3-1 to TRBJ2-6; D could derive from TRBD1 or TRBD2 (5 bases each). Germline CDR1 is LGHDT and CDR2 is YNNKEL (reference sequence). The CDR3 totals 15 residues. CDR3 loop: CASSQGGVGAYVLTF. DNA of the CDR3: TGTGCCAGCAGCCAAGGTGGGGTCGGGGCCTACGTCCTGACTTTC.

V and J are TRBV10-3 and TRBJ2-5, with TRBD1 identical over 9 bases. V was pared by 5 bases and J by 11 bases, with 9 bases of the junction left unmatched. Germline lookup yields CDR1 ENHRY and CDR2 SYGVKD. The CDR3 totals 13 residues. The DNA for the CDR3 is TGTGCCATCAGTATACAGGGGGCGGGAGAGCAGTACTTC. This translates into CAISIQGAGEQYF.

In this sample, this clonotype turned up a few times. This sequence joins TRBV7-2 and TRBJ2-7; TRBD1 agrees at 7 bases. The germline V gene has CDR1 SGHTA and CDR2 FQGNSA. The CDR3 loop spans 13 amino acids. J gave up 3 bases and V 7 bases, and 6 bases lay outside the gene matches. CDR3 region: CASTPPGGYEQYF. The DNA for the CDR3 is TGTGCCAGCACCCCCCCAGGGGGCTACGAGCAGTACTTC.

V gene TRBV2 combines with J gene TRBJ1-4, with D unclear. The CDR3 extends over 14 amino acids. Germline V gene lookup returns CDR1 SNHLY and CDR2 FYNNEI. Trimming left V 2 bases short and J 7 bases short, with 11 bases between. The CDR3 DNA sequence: TGTGCCAGCAGTGAAACCATGGAGGGTGAAAAACTGTTTTTT. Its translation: CASSETMEGEKLFF. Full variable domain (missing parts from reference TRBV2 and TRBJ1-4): EPEVTQTPSHQVTQMGQEVILRCVPISNHLYFYWYRQILGQKVEFLVSFYNNEISEKSEIFDDQFSVERPDGSNFTLKIRSTKLEDSAMYFCASSETMEGEKLFFGSGTQLSVL.

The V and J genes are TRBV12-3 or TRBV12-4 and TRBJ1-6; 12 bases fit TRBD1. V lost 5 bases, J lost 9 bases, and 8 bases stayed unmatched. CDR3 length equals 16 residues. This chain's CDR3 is CASSPEGQGAFSPLHF. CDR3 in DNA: TGTGCCAGCAGTCCAGAGGGACAGGGGGCCTTTTCACCCCTCCACTTT.

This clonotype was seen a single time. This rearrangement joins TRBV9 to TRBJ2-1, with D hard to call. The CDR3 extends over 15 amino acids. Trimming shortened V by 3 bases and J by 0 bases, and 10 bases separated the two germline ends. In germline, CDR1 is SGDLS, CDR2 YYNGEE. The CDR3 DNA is TGTGCCAGCAGCGCCGAGACGAGCTCCTACAATGAGCAGTTCTTC. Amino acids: CASSAETSSYNEQFF.

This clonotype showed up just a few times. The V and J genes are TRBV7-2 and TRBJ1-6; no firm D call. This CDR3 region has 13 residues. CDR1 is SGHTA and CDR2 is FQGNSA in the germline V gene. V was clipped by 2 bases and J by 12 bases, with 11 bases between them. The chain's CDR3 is CASSLSPERPLHF. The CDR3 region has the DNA TGTGCCAGCAGCTTATCCCCGGAGCGACCCCTCCACTTT.

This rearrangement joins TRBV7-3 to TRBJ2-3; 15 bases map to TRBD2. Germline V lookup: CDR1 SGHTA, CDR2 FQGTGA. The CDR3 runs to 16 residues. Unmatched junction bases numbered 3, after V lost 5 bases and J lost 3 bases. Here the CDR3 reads CASSAGLAGGTDTQYF. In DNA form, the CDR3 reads TGTGCCAGCAGCGCGGGACTAGCGGGGGGTACAGATACGCAGTATTTT.

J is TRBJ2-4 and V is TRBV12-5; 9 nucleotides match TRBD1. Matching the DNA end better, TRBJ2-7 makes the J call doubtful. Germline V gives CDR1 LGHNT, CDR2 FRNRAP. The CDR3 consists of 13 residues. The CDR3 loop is CASGRDRDYEQYF. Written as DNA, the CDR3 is TGTGCTAGTGGTAGGGACAGGGACTACGAGCAGTACTTC.

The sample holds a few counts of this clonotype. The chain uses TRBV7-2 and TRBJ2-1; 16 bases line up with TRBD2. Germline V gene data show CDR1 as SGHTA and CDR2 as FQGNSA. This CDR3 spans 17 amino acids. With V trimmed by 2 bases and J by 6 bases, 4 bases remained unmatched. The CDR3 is CASSLFGTSGRANEQFF. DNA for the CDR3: TGTGCCAGCAGCTTATTTGGGACTAGCGGGAGGGCCAATGAGCAGTTCTTC.

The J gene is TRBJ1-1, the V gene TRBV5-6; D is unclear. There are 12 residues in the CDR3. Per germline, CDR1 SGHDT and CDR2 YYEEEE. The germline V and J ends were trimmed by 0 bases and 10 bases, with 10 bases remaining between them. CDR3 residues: CASSLEGRGAFF. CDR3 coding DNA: TGTGCCAGCAGCTTGGAAGGGCGGGGAGCTTTCTTT.

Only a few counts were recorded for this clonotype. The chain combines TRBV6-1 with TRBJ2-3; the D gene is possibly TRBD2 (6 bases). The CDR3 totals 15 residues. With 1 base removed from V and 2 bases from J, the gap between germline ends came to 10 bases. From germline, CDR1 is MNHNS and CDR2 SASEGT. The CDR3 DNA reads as TGTGCCAGCAGTGAAGGGGCGGGATACACAGATACGCAGTATTTT. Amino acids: CASSEGAGYTDTQYF.

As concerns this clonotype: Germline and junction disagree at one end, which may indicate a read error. CDR3 amino acids: CASSVTGGTETQYF. CDR3 DNA: TGTGCCAGCAGTGTGACAGGGGGTACAGAGACGCAGTATTTT. The genes are TRBV2 and TRBJ2-3, with 9 bases that match TRBD1. The CDR3 loop spans 14 amino acids. Per germline, CDR1 SNHLY and CDR2 FYNNEI.

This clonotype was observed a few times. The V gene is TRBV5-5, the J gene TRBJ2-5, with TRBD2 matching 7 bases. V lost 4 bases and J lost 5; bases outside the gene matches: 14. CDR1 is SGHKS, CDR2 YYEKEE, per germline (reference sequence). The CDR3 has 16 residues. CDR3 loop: CASSPGGDRFSETQYF. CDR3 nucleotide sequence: TGTGCCAGCAGCCCGGGGGGTGACCGGTTCTCGGAGACCCAGTACTTC.

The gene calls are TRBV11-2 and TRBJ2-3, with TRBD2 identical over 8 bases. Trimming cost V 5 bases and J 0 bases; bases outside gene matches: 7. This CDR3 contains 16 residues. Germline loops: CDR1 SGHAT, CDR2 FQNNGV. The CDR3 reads CASSTRGLDSTDTQYF. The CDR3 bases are TGTGCCAGCAGCACCCGGGGACTAGATAGCACAGATACGCAGTATTTT.

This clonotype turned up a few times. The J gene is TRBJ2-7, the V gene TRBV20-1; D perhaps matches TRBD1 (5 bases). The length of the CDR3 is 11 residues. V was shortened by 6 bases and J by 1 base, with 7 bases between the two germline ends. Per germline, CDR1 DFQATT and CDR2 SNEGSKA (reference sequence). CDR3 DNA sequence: TGCAGTGCGCACAGGTCCTACGAGCAGTACTTC. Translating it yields CSAHRSYEQYF.